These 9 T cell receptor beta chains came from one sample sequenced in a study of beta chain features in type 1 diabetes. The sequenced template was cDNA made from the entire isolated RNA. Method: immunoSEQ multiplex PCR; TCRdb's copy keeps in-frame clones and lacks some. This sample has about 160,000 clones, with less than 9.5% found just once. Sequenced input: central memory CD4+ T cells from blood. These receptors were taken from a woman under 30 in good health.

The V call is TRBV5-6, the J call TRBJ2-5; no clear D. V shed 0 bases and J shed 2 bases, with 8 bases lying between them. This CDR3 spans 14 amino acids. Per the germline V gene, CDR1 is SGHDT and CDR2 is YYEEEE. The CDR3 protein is CASSLEQLQETQYF. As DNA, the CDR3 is TGTGCCAGCAGCTTGGAACAGTTACAAGAGACCCAGTACTTC.

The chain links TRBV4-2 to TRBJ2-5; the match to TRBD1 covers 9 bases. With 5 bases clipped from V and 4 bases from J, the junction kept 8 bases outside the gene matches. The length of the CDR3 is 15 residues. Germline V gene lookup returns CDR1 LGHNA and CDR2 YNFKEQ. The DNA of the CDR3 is TGTGCCAGCAGCGGGGGACAGGGAGGCGGAGAGACCCAGTACTTC. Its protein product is CASSGGQGGGETQYF.

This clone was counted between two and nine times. In DNA, the CDR3 is TGTGCCAGCAGCTCTAGCGGGGAGACCCAGTACTTC. Protein: CASSSSGETQYF. V is TRBV7-2 and J is TRBJ2-5; 8 bases are shared with TRBD2. V trimming: 4 bases; J trimming: 5 bases; junction bases outside the gene matches: 0. The germline gives CDR1 SGHTA, CDR2 FQGNSA. This CDR3 spans 12 amino acids.

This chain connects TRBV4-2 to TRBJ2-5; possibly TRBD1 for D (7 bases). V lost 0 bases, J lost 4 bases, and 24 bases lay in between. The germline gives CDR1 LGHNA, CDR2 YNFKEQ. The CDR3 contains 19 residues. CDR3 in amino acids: CASSQDRASVGEGAETQYF. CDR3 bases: TGTGCCAGCAGCCAAGATCGGGCTAGCGTCGGCGAGGGGGCAGAGACCCAGTACTTC.

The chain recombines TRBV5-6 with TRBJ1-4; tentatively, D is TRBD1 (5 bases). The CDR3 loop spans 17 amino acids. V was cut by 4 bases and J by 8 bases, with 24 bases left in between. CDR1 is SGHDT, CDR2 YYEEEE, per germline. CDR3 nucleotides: TGTGCCAGCAGCCTTCTCAGGGATGTCAGCCCAGGAGAAAAACTGTTTTTT. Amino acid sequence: CASSLLRDVSPGEKLFF.

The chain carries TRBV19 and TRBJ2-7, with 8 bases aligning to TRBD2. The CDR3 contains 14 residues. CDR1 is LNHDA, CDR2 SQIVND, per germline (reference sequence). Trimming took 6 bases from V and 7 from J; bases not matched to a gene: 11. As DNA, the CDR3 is TGTGCCAGTAGGTTTGACGGGGGGGCCCGGGAGCAGTACTTC. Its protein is CASRFDGGAREQYF.

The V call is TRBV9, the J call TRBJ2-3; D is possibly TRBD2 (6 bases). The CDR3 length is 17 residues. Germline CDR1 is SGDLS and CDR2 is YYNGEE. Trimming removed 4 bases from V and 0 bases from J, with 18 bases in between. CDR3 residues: CASSPRGDPTSTDTQYF. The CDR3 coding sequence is TGTGCCAGCAGCCCCCGCGGGGATCCTACTAGCACAGATACGCAGTATTTT.

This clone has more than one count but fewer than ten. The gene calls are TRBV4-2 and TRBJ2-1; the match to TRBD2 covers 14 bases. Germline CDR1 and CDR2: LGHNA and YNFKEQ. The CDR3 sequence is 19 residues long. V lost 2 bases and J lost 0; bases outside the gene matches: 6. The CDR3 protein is CASSQLGLAGASSYNEQFF. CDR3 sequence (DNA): TGTGCCAGCAGCCAACTGGGACTAGCGGGAGCGAGCTCCTACAATGAGCAGTTCTTC.

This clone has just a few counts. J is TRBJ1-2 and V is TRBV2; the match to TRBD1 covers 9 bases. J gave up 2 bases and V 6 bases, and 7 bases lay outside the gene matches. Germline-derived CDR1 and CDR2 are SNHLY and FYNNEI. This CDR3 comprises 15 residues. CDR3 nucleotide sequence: TGTGCCAGCAGATTACAACAGGGGGCAAACTATGGCTACACCTTC. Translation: CASRLQQGANYGYTF.